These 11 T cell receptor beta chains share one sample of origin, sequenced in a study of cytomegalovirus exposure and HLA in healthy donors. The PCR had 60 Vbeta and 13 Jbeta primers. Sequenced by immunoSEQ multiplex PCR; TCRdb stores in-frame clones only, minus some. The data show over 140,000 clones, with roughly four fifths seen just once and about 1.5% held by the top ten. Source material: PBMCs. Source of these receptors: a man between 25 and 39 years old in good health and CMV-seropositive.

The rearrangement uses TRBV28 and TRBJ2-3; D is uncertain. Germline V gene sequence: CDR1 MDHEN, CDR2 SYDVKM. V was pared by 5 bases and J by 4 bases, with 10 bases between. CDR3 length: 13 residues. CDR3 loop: CASSRRVSDTQYF. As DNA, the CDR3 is TGTGCCAGCAGTCGTAGAGTTTCAGATACGCAGTATTTT.

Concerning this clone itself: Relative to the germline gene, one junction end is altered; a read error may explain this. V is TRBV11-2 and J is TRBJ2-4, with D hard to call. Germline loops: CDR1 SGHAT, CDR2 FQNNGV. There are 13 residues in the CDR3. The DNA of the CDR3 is TGTGCCAGCAGCTTATCTCTTGTGTCAGACTTAGGCTTC. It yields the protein CASSLSLVSDLGF. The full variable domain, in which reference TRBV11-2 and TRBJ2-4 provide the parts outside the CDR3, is EAGVAQSPRYKIIEKRQSVAFWCNPISGHATLYWYQQILGQGPKLLIQFQNNGVVDDSQLPKDRFSAERLKGVDSTLKIQPAKLEDSAVYLCASSLSLVSDLGFGAGTRLSVL.

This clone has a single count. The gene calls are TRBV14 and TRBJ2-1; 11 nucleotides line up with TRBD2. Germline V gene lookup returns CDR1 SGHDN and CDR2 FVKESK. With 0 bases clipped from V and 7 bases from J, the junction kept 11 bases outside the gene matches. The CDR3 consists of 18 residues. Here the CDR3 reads CASSQDRKSSGRKNEQFF. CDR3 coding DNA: TGTGCCAGCAGCCAAGATCGAAAGTCTAGCGGGAGGAAAAATGAGCAGTTCTTC.

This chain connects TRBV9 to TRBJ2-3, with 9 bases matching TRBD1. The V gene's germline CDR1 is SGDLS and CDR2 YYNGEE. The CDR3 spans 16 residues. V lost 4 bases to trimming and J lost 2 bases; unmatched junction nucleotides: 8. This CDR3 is CASSLRQGGFTDTQYF. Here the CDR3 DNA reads TGTGCCAGCAGCCTTCGACAGGGGGGATTCACAGATACGCAGTATTTT.

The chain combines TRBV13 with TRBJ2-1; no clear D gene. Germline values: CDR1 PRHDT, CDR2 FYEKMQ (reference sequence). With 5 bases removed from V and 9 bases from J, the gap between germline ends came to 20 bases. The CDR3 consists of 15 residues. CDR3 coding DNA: TGTGCCAGCAGCCACGGTGTAGCCGGATCTCGTGAGCAGTTCTTC. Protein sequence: CASSHGVAGSREQFF.

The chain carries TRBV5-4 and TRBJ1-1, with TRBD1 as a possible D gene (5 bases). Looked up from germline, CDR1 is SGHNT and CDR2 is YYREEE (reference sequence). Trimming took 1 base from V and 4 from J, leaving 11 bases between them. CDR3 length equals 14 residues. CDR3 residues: CASSLTGAGTEAFF. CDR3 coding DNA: TGTGCCAGCAGCTTGACAGGAGCGGGCACTGAAGCTTTCTTT.

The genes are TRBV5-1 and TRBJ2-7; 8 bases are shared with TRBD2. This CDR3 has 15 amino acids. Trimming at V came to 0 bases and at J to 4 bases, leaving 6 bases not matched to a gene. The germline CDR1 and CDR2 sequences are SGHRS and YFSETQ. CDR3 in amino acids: CASSLVSGAGYEQYF. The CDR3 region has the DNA TGCGCCAGCAGCTTGGTTAGCGGGGCCGGTTACGAGCAGTACTTC. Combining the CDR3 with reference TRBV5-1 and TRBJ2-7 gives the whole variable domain KAGVTQTPRYLIKTRGQQVTLSCSPISGHRSVSWYQQTPGQGLQFLFEYFSETQRNKGNFPGRFSGRQFSNSRSEMNVSTLELGDSALYLCASSLVSGAGYEQYFGPGTRLTVT.

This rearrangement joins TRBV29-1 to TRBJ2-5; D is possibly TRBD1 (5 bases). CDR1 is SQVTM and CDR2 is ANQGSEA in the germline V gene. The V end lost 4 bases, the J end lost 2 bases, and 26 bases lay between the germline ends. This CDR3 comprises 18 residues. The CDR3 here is CSVGVPWQGIIWQETQYF. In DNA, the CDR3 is TGCAGCGTTGGGGTCCCATGGCAGGGAATAATATGGCAAGAGACCCAGTACTTC.

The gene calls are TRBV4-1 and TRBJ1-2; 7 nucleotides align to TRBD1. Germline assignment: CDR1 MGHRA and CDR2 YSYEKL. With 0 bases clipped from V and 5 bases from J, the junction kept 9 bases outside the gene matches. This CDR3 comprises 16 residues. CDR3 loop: CASSQDSRRGQYGYTF. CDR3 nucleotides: TGCGCCAGCAGCCAAGATAGTAGAAGGGGGCAGTATGGCTACACCTTC.

The CDR3, as DNA: TGCGCCAGCAGCCAGTGGGCAGGCCGGCCCCCCTACGAGCAGTACTTC. Amino acids: CASSQWAGRPPYEQYF. V usage is TRBV4-1 and J usage is TRBJ2-7; D gene unclear. CDR3 size: 16 residues. Germline V lookup: CDR1 MGHRA, CDR2 YSYEKL. V was trimmed by 3 bases and J by 2 bases, leaving 17 bases between them.

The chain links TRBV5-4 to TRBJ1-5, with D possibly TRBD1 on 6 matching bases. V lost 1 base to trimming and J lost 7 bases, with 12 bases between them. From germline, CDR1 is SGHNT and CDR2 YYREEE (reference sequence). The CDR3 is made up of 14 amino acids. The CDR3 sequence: CASSLMGAGQPQHF. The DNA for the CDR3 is TGTGCCAGCAGCTTGATGGGGGCAGGCCAGCCCCAGCATTTT.